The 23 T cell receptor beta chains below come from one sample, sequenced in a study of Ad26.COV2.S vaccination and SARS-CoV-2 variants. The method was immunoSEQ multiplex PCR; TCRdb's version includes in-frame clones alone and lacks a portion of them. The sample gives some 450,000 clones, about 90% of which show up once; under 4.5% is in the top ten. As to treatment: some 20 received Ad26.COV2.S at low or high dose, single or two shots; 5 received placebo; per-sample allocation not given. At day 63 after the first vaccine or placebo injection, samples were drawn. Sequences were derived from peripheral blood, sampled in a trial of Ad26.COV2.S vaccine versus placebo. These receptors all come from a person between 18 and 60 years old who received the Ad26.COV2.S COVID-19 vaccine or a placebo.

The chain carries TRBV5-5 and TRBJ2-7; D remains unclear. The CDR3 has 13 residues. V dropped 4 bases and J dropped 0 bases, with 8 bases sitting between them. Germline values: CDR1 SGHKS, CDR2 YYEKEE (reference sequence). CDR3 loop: CASSPTSSYEQYF. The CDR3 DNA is TGTGCCAGCAGCCCCACCAGCTCCTACGAGCAGTACTTC.

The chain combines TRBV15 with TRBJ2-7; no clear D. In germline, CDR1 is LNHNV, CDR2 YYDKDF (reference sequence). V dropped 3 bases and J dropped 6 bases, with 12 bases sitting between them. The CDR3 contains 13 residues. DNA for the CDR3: TGTGCCACCAGCAGGGAAAGGATTTCCGAGCAGTACTTC. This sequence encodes CATSRERISEQYF.

The CDR3 DNA is TGTGCCAGCAGCTCCGCGGGAGGCCCCACAGATACGCAGTATTTT. This translates into CASSSAGGPTDTQYF. The chain has TRBV7-3 and TRBJ2-3, with 8 bases that match TRBD2. Germline CDR1 SGHTA, CDR2 FQGTGA. This CDR3 has 15 residues. V lost 4 bases, J lost 2 bases, and 5 bases stayed unmatched.

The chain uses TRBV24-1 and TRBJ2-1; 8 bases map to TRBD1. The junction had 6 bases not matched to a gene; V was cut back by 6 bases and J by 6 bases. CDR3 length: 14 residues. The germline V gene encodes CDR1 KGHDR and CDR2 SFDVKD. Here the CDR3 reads CATSPGGVFNEQFF. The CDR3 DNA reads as TGTGCCACCAGTCCAGGGGGCGTTTTCAATGAGCAGTTCTTC.

The CDR3 nucleotides read TGTGCCAGCAGCTTAGAGCCCTACACCGGGGAGCTGTTTTTT. It is translated as CASSLEPYTGELFF. The chain has TRBV11-3 and TRBJ2-2; D is undetermined. The germline gives CDR1 SGHNT, CDR2 YENEEA. This CDR3 is 14 amino acids long. Trimming pared 0 bases from V and 3 bases from J, leaving 5 bases between.

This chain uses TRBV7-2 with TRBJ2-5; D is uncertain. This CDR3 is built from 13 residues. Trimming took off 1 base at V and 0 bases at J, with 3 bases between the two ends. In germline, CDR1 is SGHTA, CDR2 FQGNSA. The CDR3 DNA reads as TGTGCCAGCAGCTTAGAATACCAAGAGACCCAGTACTTC. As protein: CASSLEYQETQYF.

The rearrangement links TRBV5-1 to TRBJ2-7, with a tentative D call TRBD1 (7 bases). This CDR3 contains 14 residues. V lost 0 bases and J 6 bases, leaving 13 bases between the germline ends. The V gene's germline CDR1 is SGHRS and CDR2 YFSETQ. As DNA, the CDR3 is TGCGCCAGCAGCTTGGAGCAGGGGGGCGGCGAGCAGTACTTC. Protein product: CASSLEQGGGEQYF.

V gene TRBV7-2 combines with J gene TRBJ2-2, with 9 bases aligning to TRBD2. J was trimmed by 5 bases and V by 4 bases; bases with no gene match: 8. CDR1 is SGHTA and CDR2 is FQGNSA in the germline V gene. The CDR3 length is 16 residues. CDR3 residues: CASSSRDSGSTGELFF. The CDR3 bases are TGTGCCAGCAGCTCCAGGGATAGCGGGAGTACCGGGGAGCTGTTTTTT. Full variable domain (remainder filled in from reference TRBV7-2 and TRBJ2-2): GAGVSQSPSNKVTEKGKDVELRCDPISGHTALYWYRQSLGQGLEFLIYFQGNSAPDKSGLPSDRFSAERTGGSVSTLTIQRTQQEDSAVYLCASSSRDSGSTGELFFGEGSRLTVL.

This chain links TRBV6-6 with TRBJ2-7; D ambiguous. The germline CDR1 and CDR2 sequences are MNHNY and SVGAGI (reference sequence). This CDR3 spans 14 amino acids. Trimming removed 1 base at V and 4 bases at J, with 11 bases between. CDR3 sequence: CASSYYDSGYEQYF. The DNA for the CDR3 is TGTGCCAGCAGTTACTACGATAGTGGGTACGAGCAGTACTTC.

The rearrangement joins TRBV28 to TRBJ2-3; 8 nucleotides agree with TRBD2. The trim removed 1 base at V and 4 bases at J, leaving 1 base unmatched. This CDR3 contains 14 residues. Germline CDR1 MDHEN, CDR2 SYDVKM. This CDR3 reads CASSLYGRADTQYF. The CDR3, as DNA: TGTGCCAGCAGTTTATACGGGAGGGCAGATACGCAGTATTTT.

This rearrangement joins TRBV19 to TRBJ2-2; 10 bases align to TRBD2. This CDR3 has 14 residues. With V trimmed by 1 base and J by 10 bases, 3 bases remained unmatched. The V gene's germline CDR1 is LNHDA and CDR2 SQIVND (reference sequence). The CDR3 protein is CASSIGTSGVELFF. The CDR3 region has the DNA TGTGCCAGTAGTATAGGGACTAGCGGTGTGGAGCTGTTTTTT.

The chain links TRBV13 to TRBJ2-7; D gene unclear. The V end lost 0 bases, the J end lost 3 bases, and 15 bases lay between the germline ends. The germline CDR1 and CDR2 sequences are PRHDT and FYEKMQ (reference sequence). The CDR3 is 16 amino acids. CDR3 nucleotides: TGTGCCAGCAGCTTAGGAAAGGGCCTCACGGTCTACGAGCAGTACTTC. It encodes CASSLGKGLTVYEQYF.

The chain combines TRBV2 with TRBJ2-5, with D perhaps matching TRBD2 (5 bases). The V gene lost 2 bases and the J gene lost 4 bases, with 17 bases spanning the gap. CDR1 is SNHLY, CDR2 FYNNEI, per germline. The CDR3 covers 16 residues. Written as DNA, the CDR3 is TGTGCCAGCAGTGAACCGGGGATGTTTGGCCGAGAGACCCAGTACTTC. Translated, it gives CASSEPGMFGRETQYF.

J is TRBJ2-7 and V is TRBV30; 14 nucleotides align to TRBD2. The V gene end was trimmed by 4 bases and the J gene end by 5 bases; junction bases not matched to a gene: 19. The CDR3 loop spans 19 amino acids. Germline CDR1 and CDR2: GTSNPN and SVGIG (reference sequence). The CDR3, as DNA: TGTGCCTGGATCCCAGGGGGGACTAGCGGGAGTAATTTTCTCGACGAGCAGTACTTC. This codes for CAWIPGGTSGSNFLDEQYF.

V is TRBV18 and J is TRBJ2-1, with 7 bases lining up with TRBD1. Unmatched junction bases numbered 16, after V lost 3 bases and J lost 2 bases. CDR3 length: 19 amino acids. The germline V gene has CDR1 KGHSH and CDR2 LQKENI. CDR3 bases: TGTGCCAGCTCACCCAAACTGGTAGGGACAGCTGATACCTACAATGAGCAGTTCTTC. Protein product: CASSPKLVGTADTYNEQFF.

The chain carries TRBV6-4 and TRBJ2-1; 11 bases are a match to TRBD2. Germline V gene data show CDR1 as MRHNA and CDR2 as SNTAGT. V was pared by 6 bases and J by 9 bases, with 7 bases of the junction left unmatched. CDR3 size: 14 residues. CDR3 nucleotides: TGTGCCAGCAGCGTACTAGCGGGAGATGTTGAGCAGTTCTTC. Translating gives CASSVLAGDVEQFF.

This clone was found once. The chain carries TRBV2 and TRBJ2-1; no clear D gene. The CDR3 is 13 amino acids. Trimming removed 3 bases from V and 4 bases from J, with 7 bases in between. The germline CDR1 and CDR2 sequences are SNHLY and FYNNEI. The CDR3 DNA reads TGTGCCAGCAGTGACGGCGGATACAATGAGCAGTTCTTC. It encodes CASSDGGYNEQFF. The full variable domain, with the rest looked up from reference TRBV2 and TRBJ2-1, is EPEVTQTPSHQVTQMGQEVILRCVPISNHLYFYWYRQILGQKVEFLVSFYNNEISEKSEIFDDQFSVERPDGSNFTLKIRSTKLEDSAMYFCASSDGGYNEQFFGPGTRLTVL.

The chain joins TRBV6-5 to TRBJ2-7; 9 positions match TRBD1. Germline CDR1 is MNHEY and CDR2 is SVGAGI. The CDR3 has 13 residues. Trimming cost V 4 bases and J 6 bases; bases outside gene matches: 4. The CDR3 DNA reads TGTGCCAGCAGTTGGACAGGGGAGGGCGAGCAGTACTTC. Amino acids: CASSWTGEGEQYF.

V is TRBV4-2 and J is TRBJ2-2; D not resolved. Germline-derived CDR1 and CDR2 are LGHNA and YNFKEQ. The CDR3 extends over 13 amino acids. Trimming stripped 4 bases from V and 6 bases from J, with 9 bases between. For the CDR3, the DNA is TGTGCCAGCAGCCCCCGACAACCCGGGGAGCTGTTTTTT. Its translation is CASSPRQPGELFF.

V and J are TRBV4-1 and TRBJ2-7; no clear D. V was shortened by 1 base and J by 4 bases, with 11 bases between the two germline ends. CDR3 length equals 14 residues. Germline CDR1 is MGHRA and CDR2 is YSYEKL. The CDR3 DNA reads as TGCGCCAGCAGCCAAGCTGTGGAAGGTTACGAGCAGTACTTC. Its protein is CASSQAVEGYEQYF.

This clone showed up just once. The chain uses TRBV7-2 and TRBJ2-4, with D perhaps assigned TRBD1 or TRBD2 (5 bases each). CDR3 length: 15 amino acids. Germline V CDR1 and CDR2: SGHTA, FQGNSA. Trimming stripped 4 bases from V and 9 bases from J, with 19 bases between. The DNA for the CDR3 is TGTGCCAGCAGCTCAGTCCGAGACAGCGGTGTCATTCAGTACTTC. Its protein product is CASSSVRDSGVIQYF.

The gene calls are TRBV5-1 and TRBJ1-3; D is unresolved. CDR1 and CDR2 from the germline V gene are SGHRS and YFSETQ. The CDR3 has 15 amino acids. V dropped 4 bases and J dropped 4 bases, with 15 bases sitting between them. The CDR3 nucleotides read TGCGCCAGCAGCCCGCGACCAACCTCCGGAAACACCATATATTTT. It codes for CASSPRPTSGNTIYF.

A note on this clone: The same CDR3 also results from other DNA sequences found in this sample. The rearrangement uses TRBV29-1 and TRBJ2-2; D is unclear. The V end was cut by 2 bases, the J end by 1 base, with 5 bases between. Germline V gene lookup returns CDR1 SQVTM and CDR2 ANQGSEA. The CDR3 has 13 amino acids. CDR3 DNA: TGCAGCGTTGAAAAGGAGAACACCGGGGAGCTGTTTTTT. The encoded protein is CSVEKENTGELFF.